This record concerns one T cell receptor beta chain sequence. Donors came from a validation cohort of over a hundred subjects, distinct from the first 666-subject cohort. These data originate in a study of cytomegalovirus exposure and HLA in healthy donors. The overall study: The roughly 120 validation repertoires matched the roughly 650 first-cohort repertoires in platform, a later analysis reported.

The protocol was immunoSEQ multiplex PCR, while the TCRdb copy is restricted to in-frame clones and leaves out a portion. This table holds fewer than 120,000 clones, roughly nine tenths found once. CDR3 length: 16 amino acids. The chain combines TRBV12-2 with TRBJ2-2; the table gives TRBD2 as D, unverified against the DNA. TRBV12-2 is assigned pseudogene status. Sequenced sample: PBMCs. This TCR came from a woman aged 18 to 35 in good health and CMV-seronegative. Here the CDR3 DNA reads TGTGCAAGTCGCTTAGCTCCGGGAGAGGTCACCGGGGAGCTGTTTTTT. Amino acids: CASRLAPGEVTGELFF.